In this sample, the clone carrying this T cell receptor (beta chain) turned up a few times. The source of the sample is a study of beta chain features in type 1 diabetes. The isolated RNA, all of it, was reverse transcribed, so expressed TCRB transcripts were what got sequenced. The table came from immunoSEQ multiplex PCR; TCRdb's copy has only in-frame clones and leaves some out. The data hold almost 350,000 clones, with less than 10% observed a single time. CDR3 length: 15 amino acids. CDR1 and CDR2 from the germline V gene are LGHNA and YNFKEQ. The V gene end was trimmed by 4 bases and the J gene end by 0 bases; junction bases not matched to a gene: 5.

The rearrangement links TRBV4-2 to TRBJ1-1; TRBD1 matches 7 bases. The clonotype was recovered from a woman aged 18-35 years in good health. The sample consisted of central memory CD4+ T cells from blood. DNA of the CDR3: TGTGCCAGCAGCCCGTCGGGACAGCTGAACACTGAAGCTTTCTTT. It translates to CASSPSGQLNTEAFF.